This section outlines one T cell receptor beta chain sequence together with its context. These data are taken from a study of CD8+ T cells in alopecia areata. Sequencing relied on a cDNA template that was reverse transcribed from extracted RNA. This table comes from immunoSEQ multiplex PCR, and its TCRdb copy is limited to in-frame clones, with some not included. The table includes around 29,000 clones, roughly 80% detected once. The CDR3 is 17 amino acids. V was cut by 4 bases and J by 1 base, with 19 bases left in between. CDR1 SEHNR and CDR2 FQNEAQ come from the germline V gene (reference sequence).

The source of this sequence is a human donor with alopecia areata. Source material: NKG2D-low CD8+ T cells sorted from blood. The J gene is TRBJ1-1, the V gene TRBV7-9, with D perhaps matching TRBD1 (6 bases). CDR3 coding DNA: TGTGCCAGCAGCTCAGGACTGGATTCGACAGGGAACACTGAAGCTTTCTTT. It is translated as CASSSGLDSTGNTEAFF.